These 11 T cell receptor beta chains were sequenced from one sample in a study of human T cells and chemical hapten exposure. The time point here: pre-sensitization, week 0. The treatment here: therapeutic diphenylcyclopropenone sensitization with weekly scalp DPC. TCRdb redid the calling of the RACE reads with MiXCR, one entry per CDR3 protein. Counted here are a few hundred thousand distinct CDR3 sequences, around 7% occurring once; the ten biggest clones make up more than 0.95%. The material sequenced was whole blood, taken in connection with sensitization to the hapten diphenylcyclopropenone (DPC). The receptors stem from a man between 18 and 35 years old with alopecia areata. Some clones in this sample may be carry-over from other donors' samples.

This clonotype occurred a few times. The V gene is TRBV12-3 or TRBV12-4, the J gene TRBJ2-2; D could derive from TRBD1 or TRBD2 (5 bases each). This CDR3 is built from 14 residues. V was cut by 8 bases and J by 4 bases, with 14 bases left in between. Here the CDR3 reads CASRRDPRTGELFF. CDR3 coding DNA: TGTGCCAGCCGCCGGGACCCCCGCACCGGGGAGCTGTTTTTT.

The V and J genes are TRBV4-3 and TRBJ2-1; 9 bases align to TRBD2. This CDR3 contains 16 residues. With V trimmed by 2 bases and J by 4 bases, 6 bases remained unmatched. Germline V gene data show CDR1 as LGHNA and CDR2 as YSLEER. The CDR3 region has the DNA TGCGCCAGCAGCCAACTTCAGCGGGGGGCGTACAATGAGCAGTTCTTC. It codes for CASSQLQRGAYNEQFF.

The gene calls are TRBV7-8 and TRBJ1-6; D remains unclear. The germline V gene encodes CDR1 SGHVS and CDR2 FQNEAQ. V lost 4 bases to trimming and J lost 13 bases, with 11 bases between them. This CDR3 region has 12 residues. The CDR3 reads CASSSIGGPLHF. The DNA for the CDR3 is TGTGCCAGCAGCTCAATAGGTGGTCCCCTCCACTTT. Supplemented by reference TRBV7-8 and TRBJ1-6, the full variable domain reads GAGVSQSPRYKVAKRGQDVALRCDPISGHVSLFWYQQALGQGPEFLTYFQNEAQLDKSGLPSDRFFAERPEGSVSTLKIQRTQQEDSAVYLCASSSIGGPLHFGNGTRLTVT.

This sequence joins TRBV7-9 and TRBJ2-7, with 8 bases that match TRBD1. From germline, CDR1 is SEHNR and CDR2 FQNEAQ (reference sequence). After removal of 5 bases from V and 3 bases from J, the junction contained 6 bases not matched to a gene. The CDR3 covers 14 residues. CDR3 sequence: CASSRGQADYEQYV. CDR3 in DNA: TGTGCCAGCAGCCGGGGACAGGCAGACTACGAGCAGTACGTC.

This clonotype was counted at least ten times. The rearrangement joins TRBV5-6 to TRBJ2-4; tentatively, D is TRBD1 or TRBD2 (5 bases each). This CDR3 contains 15 residues. V lost 3 bases and J lost 4, with 14 bases in between. Germline CDR1 and CDR2: SGHDT and YYEEEE. CDR3 region: CASSYRDRPKNIQYF. The CDR3 DNA is TGTGCCAGCAGCTACCGGGACCGCCCAAAAAACATTCAGTACTTC. Looking up the rest from reference TRBV5-6 and TRBJ2-4 gives the full variable domain: DAGVTQSPTHLIKTRGQQVTLRCSPKSGHDTVSWYQQALGQGPQFIFQYYEEEERQRGNFPDRFSGHQFPNYSSELNVNALLLGDSALYLCASSYRDRPKNIQYFGAGTRLSVL.

The chain has TRBV3-1 and TRBJ1-5, with TRBD1 matching over 8 bases. Losses at the gene ends were 4 bases for V and 4 bases for J; bases not matched to a gene: 3. This CDR3 has 14 amino acids. The germline V gene has CDR1 LGHDT and CDR2 YNNKEL (reference sequence). The CDR3 spells CASSRQGMNQPQHF. Here the CDR3 DNA reads TGTGCCAGCAGCCGACAGGGGATGAATCAGCCCCAGCATTTT.

This clonotype was seen more than once but under ten times. This chain connects TRBV19 to TRBJ1-6; D is perhaps TRBD1 (6 bases). The CDR3 sequence is 16 residues long. The V end lost 7 bases, the J end lost 0 bases, and 13 bases lay between the germline ends. Germline CDR1 LNHDA, CDR2 SQIVND (reference sequence). CDR3 sequence (DNA): TGTGCCAGTAAGCCCAACAGGGACTCCTATAATTCACCCCTCCACTTT. This translates into CASKPNRDSYNSPLHF.

A few counts support this clonotype. This chain connects TRBV29-1 to TRBJ1-4, with 8 bases fitting TRBD1. The J segment lost 13 bases and the V segment lost 4 bases, leaving 14 bases of the junction unmatched. This CDR3 is 14 amino acids long. Germline V gives CDR1 SQVTM, CDR2 ANQGSEA. The CDR3, as DNA: TGCAGCGTTGCGGGAGGGCAGGGGGCTTTGGGACTGTTTTTT. Its translation: CSVAGGQGALGLFF. The variable domain in full, completed from reference TRBV29-1 and TRBJ1-4, reads SAVISQKPSRDICQRGTSLTIQCQVDSQVTMMFWYRQQPGQSLTLIATANQGSEATYESGFVIDKFPISRPNLTFSTLTVSNMSPEDSSIYLCSVAGGQGALGLFFGSGTQLSVL.

This clonotype has ten or more counts. J is TRBJ2-3 and V is TRBV7-9; D not certain. V was shortened by 4 bases and J by 2 bases, with 4 bases between the two germline ends. Germline lookup yields CDR1 SEHNR and CDR2 FQNEAQ (reference sequence). This CDR3 spans 12 amino acids. The CDR3 nucleotides are TGTGCCAGCAGCTCGATCACAGATACGCAGTATTTT. This encodes CASSSITDTQYF.

The table lists this clonotype with a few counts. The chain combines TRBV15 with TRBJ2-7; D is tentatively TRBD1 or TRBD2 (6 bases each). Germline values: CDR1 LNHNV, CDR2 YYDKDF (reference sequence). The CDR3 loop spans 15 amino acids. The germline V and J ends were trimmed by 5 bases and 0 bases, with 14 bases remaining between them. In DNA form, the CDR3 reads TGTGCCACCAGCGGGGGGCGGGGCGGCTCCTACGAGCAGTACTTC. Translated, it gives CATSGGRGGSYEQYF.

In this sample, this clonotype turned up a few times. This sequence joins TRBV7-9 and TRBJ2-5; D remains unclear. The CDR3 is made up of 14 amino acids. CDR1 and CDR2 from the germline V gene are SEHNR and FQNEAQ (reference sequence). The V gene lost 4 bases and the J gene lost 5 bases, with 14 bases spanning the gap. CDR3 nucleotide sequence: TGTGCCAGCAGCTCCTCCCCGTCTCGGGAGACCCAGTACTTC. Translating it yields CASSSSPSRETQYF.